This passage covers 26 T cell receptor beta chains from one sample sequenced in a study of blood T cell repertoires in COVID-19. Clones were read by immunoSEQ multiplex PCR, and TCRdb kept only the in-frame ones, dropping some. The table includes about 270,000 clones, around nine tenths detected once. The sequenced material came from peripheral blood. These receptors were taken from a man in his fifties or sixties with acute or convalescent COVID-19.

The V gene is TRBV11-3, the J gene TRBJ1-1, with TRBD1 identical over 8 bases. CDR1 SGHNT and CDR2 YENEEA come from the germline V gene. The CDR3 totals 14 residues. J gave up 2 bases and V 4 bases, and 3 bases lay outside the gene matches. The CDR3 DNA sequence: TGTGCCAGCAGCTGGACAGGGCAAAACACTGAAGCTTTCTTT. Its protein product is CASSWTGQNTEAFF.

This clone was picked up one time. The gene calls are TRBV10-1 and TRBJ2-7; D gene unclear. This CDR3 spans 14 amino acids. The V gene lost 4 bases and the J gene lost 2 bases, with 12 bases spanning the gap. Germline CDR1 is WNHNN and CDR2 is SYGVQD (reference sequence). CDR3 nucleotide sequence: TGCGCCAGCAGTGTAGCCGGAAGAGCCTACGAGCAGTACTTC. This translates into CASSVAGRAYEQYF.

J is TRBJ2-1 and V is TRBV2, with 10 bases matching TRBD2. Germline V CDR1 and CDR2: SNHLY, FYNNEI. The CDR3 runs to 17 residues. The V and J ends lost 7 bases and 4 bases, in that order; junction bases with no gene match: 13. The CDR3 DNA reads TGTGCCAGCACCGGGGGGAGTCCTAGCGGGGGATACAATGAGCAGTTCTTC. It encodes CASTGGSPSGGYNEQFF.

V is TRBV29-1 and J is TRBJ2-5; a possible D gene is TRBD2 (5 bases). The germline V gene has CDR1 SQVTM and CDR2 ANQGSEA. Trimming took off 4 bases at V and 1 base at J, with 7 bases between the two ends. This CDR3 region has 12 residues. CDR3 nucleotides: TGCAGCGTTGGAGGGATCCAAGAGACCCAGTACTTC. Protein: CSVGGIQETQYF.

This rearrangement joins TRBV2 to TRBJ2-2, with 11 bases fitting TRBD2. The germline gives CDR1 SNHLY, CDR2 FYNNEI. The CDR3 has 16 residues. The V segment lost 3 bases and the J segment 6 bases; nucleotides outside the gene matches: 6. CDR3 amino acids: CASSEPSGGSPGELFF. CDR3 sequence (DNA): TGTGCCAGCAGTGAGCCTAGCGGGGGGAGTCCCGGGGAGCTGTTTTTT.

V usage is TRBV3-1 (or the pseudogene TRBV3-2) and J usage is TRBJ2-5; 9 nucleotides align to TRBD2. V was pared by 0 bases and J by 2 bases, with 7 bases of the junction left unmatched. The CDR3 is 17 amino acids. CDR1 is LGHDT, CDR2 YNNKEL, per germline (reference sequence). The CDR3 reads CASSQDGLAGNQETQYF. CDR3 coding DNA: TGTGCCAGCAGCCAAGATGGGCTAGCGGGGAATCAAGAGACCCAGTACTTC.

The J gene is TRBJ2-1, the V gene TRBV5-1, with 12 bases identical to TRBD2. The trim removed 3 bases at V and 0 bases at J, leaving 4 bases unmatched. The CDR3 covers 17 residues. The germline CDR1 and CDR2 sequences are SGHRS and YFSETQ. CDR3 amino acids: CASSSGLAGISYNEQFF. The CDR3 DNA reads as TGCGCCAGCAGCTCCGGACTAGCGGGGATCTCCTACAATGAGCAGTTCTTC.

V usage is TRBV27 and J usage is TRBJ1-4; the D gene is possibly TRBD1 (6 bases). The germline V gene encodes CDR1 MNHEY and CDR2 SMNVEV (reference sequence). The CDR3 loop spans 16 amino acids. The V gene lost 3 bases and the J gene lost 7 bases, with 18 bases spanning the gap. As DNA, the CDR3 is TGTGCCAGCAGTTTTACTCAGGGGATCGGTATTGAAAAACTGTTTTTT. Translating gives CASSFTQGIGIEKLFF.

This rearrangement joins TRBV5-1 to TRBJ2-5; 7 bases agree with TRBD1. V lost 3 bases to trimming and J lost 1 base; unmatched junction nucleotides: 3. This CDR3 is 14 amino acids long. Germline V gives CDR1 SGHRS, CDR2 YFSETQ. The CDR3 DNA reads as TGCGCCAGCAGCTGGGGACAGTTCCAAGAGACCCAGTACTTC. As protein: CASSWGQFQETQYF.

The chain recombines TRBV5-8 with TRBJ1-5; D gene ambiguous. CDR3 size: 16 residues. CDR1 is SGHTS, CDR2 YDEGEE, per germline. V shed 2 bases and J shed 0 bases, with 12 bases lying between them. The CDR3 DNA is TGTGCCAGCAGCTTTTTGGCGGGTAATAGCAATCAGCCCCAGCATTTT. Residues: CASSFLAGNSNQPQHF.

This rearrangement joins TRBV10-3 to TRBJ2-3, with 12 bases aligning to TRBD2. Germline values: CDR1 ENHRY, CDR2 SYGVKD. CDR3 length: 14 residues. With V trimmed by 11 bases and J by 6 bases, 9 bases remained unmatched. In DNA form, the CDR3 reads TGTGCCTCGCGACTAGCGGGAGTCATTGATACGCAGTATTTT. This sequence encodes CASRLAGVIDTQYF.

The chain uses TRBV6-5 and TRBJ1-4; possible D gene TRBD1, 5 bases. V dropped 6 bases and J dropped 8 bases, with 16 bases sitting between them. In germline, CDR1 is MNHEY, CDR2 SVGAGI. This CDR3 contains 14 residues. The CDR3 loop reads CASRMGLTSEKLFF. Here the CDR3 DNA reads TGTGCCAGCAGAATGGGACTTACTTCGGAAAAACTGTTTTTT.

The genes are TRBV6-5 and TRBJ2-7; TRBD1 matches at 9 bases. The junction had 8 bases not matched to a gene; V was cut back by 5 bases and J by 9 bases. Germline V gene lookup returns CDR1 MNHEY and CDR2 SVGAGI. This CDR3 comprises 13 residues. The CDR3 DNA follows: TGTGCCAGCAGTCTTGCCGGGACAGGGAGGCAGTACTTC. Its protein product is CASSLAGTGRQYF.

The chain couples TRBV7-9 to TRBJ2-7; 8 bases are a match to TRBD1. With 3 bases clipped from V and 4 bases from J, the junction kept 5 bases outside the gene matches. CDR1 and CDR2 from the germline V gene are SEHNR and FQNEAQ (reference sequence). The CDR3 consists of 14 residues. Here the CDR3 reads CASSLPGQDYEQYF. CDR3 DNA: TGTGCCAGCAGCTTGCCGGGACAGGATTACGAGCAGTACTTC.

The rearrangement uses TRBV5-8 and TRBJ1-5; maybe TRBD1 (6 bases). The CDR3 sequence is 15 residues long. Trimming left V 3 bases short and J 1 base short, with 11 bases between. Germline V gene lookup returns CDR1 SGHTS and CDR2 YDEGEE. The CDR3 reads CASSSRGASNQPQHF. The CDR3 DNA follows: TGTGCCAGCAGCTCGCGGGGGGCCAGCAATCAGCCCCAGCATTTT.

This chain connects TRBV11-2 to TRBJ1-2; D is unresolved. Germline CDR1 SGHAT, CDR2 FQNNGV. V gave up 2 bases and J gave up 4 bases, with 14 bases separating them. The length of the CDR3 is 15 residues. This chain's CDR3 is CASSLYLPYSYGYTF. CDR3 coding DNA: TGTGCCAGCAGCTTATACCTTCCCTATTCCTATGGCTACACCTTC. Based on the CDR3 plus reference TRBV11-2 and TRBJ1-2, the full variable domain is EAGVAQSPRYKIIEKRQSVAFWCNPISGHATLYWYQQILGQGPKLLIQFQNNGVVDDSQLPKDRFSAERLKGVDSTLKIQPAKLEDSAVYLCASSLYLPYSYGYTFGSGTRLTVV.

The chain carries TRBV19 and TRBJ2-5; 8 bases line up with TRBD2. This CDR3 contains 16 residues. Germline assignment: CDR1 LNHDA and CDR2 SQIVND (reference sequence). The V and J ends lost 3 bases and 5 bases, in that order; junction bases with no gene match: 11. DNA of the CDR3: TGTGCCAGTAGTATTGGTTCAGCGGGGGCCGGGGAGACCCAGTACTTC. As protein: CASSIGSAGAGETQYF.

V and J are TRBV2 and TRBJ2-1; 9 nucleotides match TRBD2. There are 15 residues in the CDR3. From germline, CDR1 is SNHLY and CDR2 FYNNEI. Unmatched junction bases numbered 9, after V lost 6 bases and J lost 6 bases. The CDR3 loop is CASRSIAGASNEQFF. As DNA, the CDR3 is TGTGCCAGCAGGAGTATAGCGGGGGCCTCCAATGAGCAGTTCTTC.

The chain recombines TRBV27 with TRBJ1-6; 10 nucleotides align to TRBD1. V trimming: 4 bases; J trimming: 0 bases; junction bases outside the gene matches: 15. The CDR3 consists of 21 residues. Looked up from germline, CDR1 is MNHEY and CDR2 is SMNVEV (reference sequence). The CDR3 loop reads CASSSGGQGLVFGSYNSPLHF. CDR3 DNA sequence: TGTGCCAGCAGTTCCGGGGGACAGGGGTTAGTTTTTGGCTCCTATAATTCACCCCTCCACTTT.

The CDR3 DNA sequence: TGTGCCAGCACAAAAAGCGGTGGTCCCACGGGGGGCTACACCTTC. This codes for CASTKSGGPTGGYTF. The rearrangement links TRBV7-9 to TRBJ1-2; unclear D gene. Between the trimmed V and J ends, which lost 7 bases and 8 bases, there was a span of 23 bases. Germline CDR1 reads SEHNR; CDR2 reads FQNEAQ (reference sequence). The CDR3 covers 15 residues.

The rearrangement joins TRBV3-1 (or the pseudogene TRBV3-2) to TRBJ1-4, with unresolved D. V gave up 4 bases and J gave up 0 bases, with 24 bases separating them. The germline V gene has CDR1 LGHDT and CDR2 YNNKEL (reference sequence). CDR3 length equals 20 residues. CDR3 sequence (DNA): TGTGCCAGCAGCCCTACCCCGCCGTTGGCAGGCATTGCAACTAATGAAAAACTGTTTTTT. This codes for CASSPTPPLAGIATNEKLFF.

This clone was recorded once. CDR3: CASVLDRGNEKLFF. The CDR3 region has the DNA TGTGCCAGCGTGCTGGACAGGGGTAATGAAAAACTGTTTTTT. The chain is built from TRBV6-5 and TRBJ1-4; TRBD1 aligns across 9 bases. The CDR3 runs to 14 residues. Trimming cost V 8 bases and J 4 bases; bases outside gene matches: 5. The germline gives CDR1 MNHEY, CDR2 SVGAGI.

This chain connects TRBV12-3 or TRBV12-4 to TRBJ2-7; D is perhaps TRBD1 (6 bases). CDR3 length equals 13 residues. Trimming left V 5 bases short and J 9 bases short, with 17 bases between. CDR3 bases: TGTGCCAGCAGTCTCCACAGGGAAGAAGGGCAGTACTTC. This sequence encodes CASSLHREEGQYF.

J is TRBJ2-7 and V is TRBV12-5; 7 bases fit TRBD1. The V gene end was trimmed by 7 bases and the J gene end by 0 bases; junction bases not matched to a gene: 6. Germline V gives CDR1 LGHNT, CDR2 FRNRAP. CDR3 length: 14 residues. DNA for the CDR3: TGTGCTAGTGCCTTGACAGGGAGCTCCTACGAGCAGTACTTC. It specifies CASALTGSSYEQYF. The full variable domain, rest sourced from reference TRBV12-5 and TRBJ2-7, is DARVTQTPRHKVTEMGQEVTMRCQPILGHNTVFWYRQTMMQGLELLAYFRNRAPLDDSGMPKDRFSAEMPDATLATLKIQPSEPRDSAVYFCASALTGSSYEQYFGPGTRLTVT.

CDR3 sequence: CASSIEGRDHQPQHF. The CDR3 DNA reads TGTGCCAGTAGTATAGAGGGCAGGGATCATCAGCCCCAGCATTTT. V gene TRBV19 combines with J gene TRBJ1-5, with a tentative D call TRBD1 (5 bases). The CDR3 contains 15 residues. Trimming took off 0 bases at V and 5 bases at J, with 11 bases between the two ends. CDR1 and CDR2 from the germline V gene are LNHDA and SQIVND (reference sequence).

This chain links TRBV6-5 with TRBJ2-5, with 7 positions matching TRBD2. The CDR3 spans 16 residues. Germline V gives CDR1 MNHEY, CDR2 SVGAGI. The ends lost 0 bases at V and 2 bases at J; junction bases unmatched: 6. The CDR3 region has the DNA TGTGCCAGCAGTTACTCGTTACTAGCGCCACAAGAGACCCAGTACTTC. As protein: CASSYSLLAPQETQYF.